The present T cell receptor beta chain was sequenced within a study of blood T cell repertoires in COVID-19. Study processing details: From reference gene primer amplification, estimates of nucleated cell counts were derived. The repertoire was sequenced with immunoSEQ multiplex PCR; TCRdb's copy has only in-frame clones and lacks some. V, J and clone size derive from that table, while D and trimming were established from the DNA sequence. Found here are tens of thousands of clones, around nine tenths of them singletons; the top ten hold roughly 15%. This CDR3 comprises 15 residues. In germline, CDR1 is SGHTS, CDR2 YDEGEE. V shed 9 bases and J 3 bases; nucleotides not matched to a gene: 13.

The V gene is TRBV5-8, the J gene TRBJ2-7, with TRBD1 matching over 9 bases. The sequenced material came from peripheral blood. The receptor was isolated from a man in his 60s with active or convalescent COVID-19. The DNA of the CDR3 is TGTGCCACCAACACCGGACAGGGGCTTGACTACGAGCAGTACTTC. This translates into CATNTGQGLDYEQYF.